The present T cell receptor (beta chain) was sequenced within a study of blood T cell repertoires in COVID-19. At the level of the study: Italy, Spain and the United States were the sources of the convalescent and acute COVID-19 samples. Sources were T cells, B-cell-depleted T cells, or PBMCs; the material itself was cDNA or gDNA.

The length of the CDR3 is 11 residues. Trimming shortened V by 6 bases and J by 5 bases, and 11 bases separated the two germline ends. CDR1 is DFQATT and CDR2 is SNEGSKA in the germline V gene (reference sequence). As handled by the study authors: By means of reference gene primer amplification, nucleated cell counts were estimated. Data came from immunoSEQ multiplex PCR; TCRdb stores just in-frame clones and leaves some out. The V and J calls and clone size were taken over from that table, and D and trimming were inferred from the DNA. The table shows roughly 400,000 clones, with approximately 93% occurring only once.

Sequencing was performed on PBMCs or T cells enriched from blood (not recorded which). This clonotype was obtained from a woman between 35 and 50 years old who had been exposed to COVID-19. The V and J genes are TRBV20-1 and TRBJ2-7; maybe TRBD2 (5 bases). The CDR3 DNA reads TGCAGTGCCAGCCGGGGTCACGAGCAGTACTTC. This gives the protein CSASRGHEQYF.